One and the same sample provided the 10 T cell receptor beta chains below, sequenced in a study of T-cell reconstitution after alpha-beta-depleted transplantation in children. The TCRbeta library was prepared with unique molecular identifiers. TCRdb processed the PCR reads anew with MiXCR; each CDR3 protein has one entry. The table has about 500,000 distinct CDR3 sequences, 10% to 12% seen once. Sample: PBMCs, mostly from graft donor cells, taken 180 days after TCRalphabeta/CD19-depleted stem cell transplant. All receptors derive from a female patient aged 2 to 10 who had a stem cell transplant for aplastic anemia, so the T cells may come from the graft donor.

This clonotype was detected ten times or more. The V call is TRBV24-1, the J call TRBJ2-2; the D is unclear. Germline CDR1 KGHDR, CDR2 SFDVKD. The CDR3 has 16 amino acids. Trimming stripped 0 bases from V and 0 bases from J, with 7 bases between. Here the CDR3 DNA reads TGTGCCACCAGTGATTTGCAGTTAGCGAACACCGGGGAGCTGTTTTTT. It specifies CATSDLQLANTGELFF.

V usage is TRBV9 and J usage is TRBJ2-2, with 10 bases matching TRBD2. V lost 0 bases and J lost 4; bases outside the gene matches: 9. Germline CDR1 and CDR2: SGDLS and YYNGEE. This CDR3 has 18 amino acids. CDR3 residues: CASSVGPSGSAATGELFF. The DNA of the CDR3 is TGTGCCAGCAGCGTAGGTCCTAGCGGGAGTGCAGCCACCGGGGAGCTGTTTTTT.

V is TRBV12-5 and J is TRBJ2-2; D is possibly TRBD1 or TRBD2 (5 bases each). This CDR3 spans 18 amino acids. Trimming removed 2 bases from V and 4 bases from J, with 20 bases in between. Germline CDR1 is LGHNT and CDR2 is FRNRAP. CDR3 residues: CASGLTEGTPKVTGELFF. The CDR3 DNA follows: TGTGCTAGTGGTTTGACCGAAGGGACCCCAAAGGTCACCGGGGAGCTGTTTTTT.

This clonotype came up a few times. This chain uses TRBV25-1 with TRBJ2-3; 7 nucleotides match TRBD2. The CDR3 loop spans 17 amino acids. Germline-derived CDR1 and CDR2 are MGHDK and SYGVNS. The junction had 15 bases not matched to a gene; V was cut back by 5 bases and J by 4 bases. The CDR3 region has the DNA TGTGCCAGCAGTTGGGTCCCCGGCGGGAGAAGCGCAGATACGCAGTATTTT. Protein: CASSWVPGGRSADTQYF.

This chain uses TRBV28 with TRBJ1-4; D possibly corresponds to TRBD1 (6 bases). The ends were cut back, 6 bases at V and 8 bases at J, with 13 bases in the middle. This CDR3 is built from 13 residues. CDR1 is MDHEN and CDR2 is SYDVKM in the germline V gene. The CDR3 spells CASSTSGTEKLFF. The CDR3, as DNA: TGTGCCAGCAGCACCTCCGGGACAGAAAAACTGTTTTTT.

This clonotype has ten or more counts. The genes are TRBV20-1 and TRBJ2-7, with 7 positions matching TRBD2. The CDR3 sequence is 13 residues long. Unmatched junction bases numbered 8, after V lost 6 bases and J lost 3 bases. From germline, CDR1 is DFQATT and CDR2 SNEGSKA (reference sequence). CDR3 in DNA: TGCAGTGCCCCCCCGGGGGGTGACTACGAGCAGTACTTC. The encoded protein is CSAPPGGDYEQYF.

The table lists this clonotype with many counts. The rearrangement links TRBV5-5 to TRBJ2-5; the D is unclear. The CDR3 has 14 amino acids. Trimming removed 0 bases at V and 1 base at J, with 7 bases between. The germline V gene has CDR1 SGHKS and CDR2 YYEKEE (reference sequence). The DNA of the CDR3 is TGTGCCAGCAGCTTGGTGGCCGTCCAAGAGACCCAGTACTTC. Its protein is CASSLVAVQETQYF.

Ten or more counts support this clonotype. This chain links TRBV7-9 with TRBJ1-1; maybe TRBD1 (5 bases). The CDR3 contains 12 residues. Germline V gene lookup returns CDR1 SEHNR and CDR2 FQNEAQ (reference sequence). V was shortened by 0 bases and J by 8 bases, with 7 bases between the two germline ends. The CDR3 protein is CASSLAGLEAFF. The CDR3 nucleotides read TGTGCCAGCAGCTTAGCGGGACTGGAAGCTTTCTTT.

This chain links TRBV12-3 or TRBV12-4 with TRBJ1-4; the match to TRBD1 covers 10 bases. The CDR3 runs 19 residues. V was pared by 5 bases and J by 3 bases, with 15 bases of the junction left unmatched. The CDR3 nucleotides read TGTGCCAGCAGTCCGTTGGGACAGGGGATAAGACGGGCTAATGAAAAACTGTTTTTT. Translating it yields CASSPLGQGIRRANEKLFF.

The table lists this clonotype with a few counts. This chain connects TRBV4-2 to TRBJ2-1; perhaps D is TRBD1 or TRBD2 (5 bases each). Germline CDR1 reads LGHNA; CDR2 reads YNFKEQ. The V and J ends lost 8 bases and 10 bases respectively, with 9 bases between them. The length of the CDR3 is 10 residues. The DNA of the CDR3 is TGTGCCAGCGGGGGAGTAGAGCAGTTCTTC. This sequence encodes CASGGVEQFF.